What follows are 25 T cell receptor beta chains derived from one specimen sequenced in a study of blood T cells in healthy people across ages. Primed by a sample-barcoded 5' primer and a J-beta primer mix, a second PCR proceeded for roughly 6 to 12 cycles. Using its own MiXCR run on the 5' RACE reads, TCRdb lists one record per CDR3 protein. The table shows hundreds of thousands of distinct CDR3 sequences, with around a fifth occurring only once. The sample comprised blood. The receptor set was obtained from a man aged 70-80 years in good health.

This chain uses TRBV6-5 with TRBJ2-7; 8 bases line up with TRBD2. Germline trimming cut 2 bases from V and 3 bases from J; bases unmatched to any gene: 12. Germline loops: CDR1 MNHEY, CDR2 SVGAGI. CDR3 length: 17 amino acids. The CDR3 sequence: CASSYTQAGANIYEQYF. The CDR3 DNA reads as TGTGCCAGCAGTTACACACAAGCGGGAGCGAACATCTACGAGCAGTACTTC.

CDR3 amino acids: CASSLNSGVETQYF. CDR3 DNA: TGTGCCAGCAGCTTAAACTCAGGGGTAGAGACCCAGTACTTC. The chain combines TRBV7-2 with TRBJ2-5; D possibly corresponds to TRBD1 (6 bases). CDR3 size: 14 residues. Trimming left V 2 bases short and J 4 bases short, with 11 bases between. Germline values: CDR1 SGHTA, CDR2 FQGNSA.

This clonotype was seen at least ten times. The V call is TRBV20-1, the J call TRBJ2-1, with 8 bases fitting TRBD1. Germline CDR1 is DFQATT and CDR2 is SNEGSKA (reference sequence). This CDR3 spans 17 amino acids. After removal of 1 base from V and 6 bases from J, the junction contained 14 bases not matched to a gene. The CDR3 loop reads CSARVDRGILLSNEQFF. Here the CDR3 DNA reads TGCAGTGCTAGAGTTGACAGGGGAATTTTATTGAGCAATGAGCAGTTCTTC.

V usage is TRBV20-1 and J usage is TRBJ2-5; 10 bases are a match to TRBD2. The J call is uncertain, as TRBJ2-7 better fits the DNA end. CDR1 is DFQATT, CDR2 SNEGSKA, per germline (reference sequence). The CDR3 sequence is 14 residues long. CDR3: CSARSAGGSYEQYF. CDR3 DNA sequence: TGCAGTGCACGATCAGCGGGAGGGTCCTACGAGCAGTACTTC.

This clonotype appeared a few times. This chain joins TRBV20-1 and TRBJ2-1; tentatively, D is TRBD1 (5 bases). With the DNA end fitting TRBJ2-7 better, the J assignment may be wrong. The V gene's germline CDR1 is DFQATT and CDR2 SNEGSKA (reference sequence). The CDR3 sequence is 15 residues long. CDR3 region: CSARDRTGRVNEQYF. The CDR3 region has the DNA TGCAGTGCTAGAGATAGAACAGGACGGGTTAACGAGCAGTACTTC.

V usage is TRBV12-3 or TRBV12-4 and J usage is TRBJ2-3; a possible D gene is TRBD2 (5 bases). V was pared by 7 bases and J by 4 bases, with 18 bases between. CDR3 size: 15 residues. Written as DNA, the CDR3 is TGTGCCAGCACCCTCGGCGACCCCGGGGCAGATACGCAGTATTTT. This sequence encodes CASTLGDPGADTQYF.

The chain joins TRBV29-1 to TRBJ2-6; 12 bases are a match to TRBD1. The CDR3 length is 16 residues. Trimming cost V 7 bases and J 2 bases; bases outside gene matches: 6. Germline CDR1 is SQVTM and CDR2 is ANQGSEA. The CDR3 reads CSALGTGGPGANVLTF. CDR3 nucleotides: TGCAGCGCCTTAGGGACAGGGGGCCCTGGGGCCAACGTCCTGACTTTC.

This clonotype was detected only a few times. The V call is TRBV10-3, the J call TRBJ2-2; 10 nucleotides match TRBD1. V shed 10 bases and J 1 base; nucleotides not matched to a gene: 6. This CDR3 is built from 15 residues. The germline V gene encodes CDR1 ENHRY and CDR2 SYGVKD. In nucleotides, the CDR3 is TGTGCCACGAAAGGACAGGGGGGGAACACCGGGGAGCTGTTTTTT. Protein product: CATKGQGGNTGELFF.

This clonotype was observed many times. The chain combines TRBV28 with TRBJ2-5, with D maybe TRBD1 (5 bases). CDR1 and CDR2 (germline): MDHEN, SYDVKM. CDR3 length: 14 residues. V was pared by 2 bases and J by 5 bases, with 12 bases between. DNA of the CDR3: TGTGCCAGCAGTTTACCCCAGGGATGGGAGACCCAGTACTTC. Translation gives CASSLPQGWETQYF.

This clonotype has a count of ten or more. The chain is built from TRBV28 and TRBJ2-3, with TRBD1 as a possible D gene (5 bases). Trimming removed 6 bases from V and 6 bases from J, with 13 bases in between. The CDR3 covers 13 residues. Germline V gene sequence: CDR1 MDHEN, CDR2 SYDVKM. This CDR3 reads CASRAGSADTQYF. The DNA for the CDR3 is TGTGCCAGCAGAGCAGGGTCCGCGGATACGCAGTATTTT. The full variable domain, its missing parts supplied by reference TRBV28 and TRBJ2-3, is DVKVTQSSRYLVKRTGEKVFLECVQDMDHENMFWYRQDPGLGLRLIYFSYDVKMKEKGDIPEGYSVSREKKERFSLILESASTNQTSMYLCASRAGSADTQYFGPGTRLTVL.

This clonotype was detected only a few times. This chain links TRBV7-2 with TRBJ2-3, with a tentative D call TRBD2 (6 bases). This CDR3 is 13 amino acids long. Trimming took 4 bases from V and 9 from J, leaving 14 bases between them. In germline, CDR1 is SGHTA, CDR2 FQGNSA. The CDR3 spells CASSSRRARTQYF. CDR3 nucleotides: TGTGCCAGCAGCTCCCGGAGGGCCCGGACGCAGTATTTT. Supplemented by reference TRBV7-2 and TRBJ2-3, the full variable domain reads GAGVSQSPSNKVTEKGKDVELRCDPISGHTALYWYRQSLGQGLEFLIYFQGNSAPDKSGLPSDRFSAERTGGSVSTLTIQRTQQEDSAVYLCASSSRRARTQYFGPGTRLTVL.

The chain recombines TRBV27 with TRBJ1-1; 11 nucleotides match TRBD1. This CDR3 region has 14 residues. J lost 4 bases, V lost 6 bases, and 4 bases had no gene match. Germline V CDR1 and CDR2: MNHEY, SMNVEV (reference sequence). The CDR3 loop is CASRDRGQITEAFF. CDR3 DNA sequence: TGTGCCAGCAGGGACAGGGGGCAGATCACTGAAGCTTTCTTT.

This clonotype was counted a few times. In DNA, the CDR3 is TGTGCCAGCAGTGAATTTACTTCCACCGGGGAGCTGTTTTTT. Its translation is CASSEFTSTGELFF. The chain couples TRBV25-1 to TRBJ2-2, with unresolved D. Trimming took off 1 base at V and 4 bases at J, with 7 bases between the two ends. Germline-derived CDR1 and CDR2 are MGHDK and SYGVNS. This CDR3 comprises 14 residues.

This clonotype was detected only a few times. This rearrangement joins TRBV29-1 to TRBJ2-5, with D possibly matching TRBD2 (5 bases). V was cut by 3 bases and J by 2 bases, with 10 bases left in between. Germline CDR1 SQVTM, CDR2 ANQGSEA. The CDR3 covers 13 residues. CDR3: CSVDIAKQETQYF. The DNA of the CDR3 is TGCAGCGTTGATATAGCGAAACAAGAGACCCAGTACTTC.

This clonotype was observed a handful of times. The chain carries TRBV7-6 and TRBJ2-3, with 10 nucleotides matching TRBD1. Germline V gene lookup returns CDR1 SGHVS and CDR2 FNYEAQ. The V and J ends lost 7 bases and 1 base, in that order; junction bases with no gene match: 8. The CDR3 totals 16 residues. CDR3 in amino acids: CASTSLGTGGTDTQYF. The CDR3 nucleotides are TGTGCCAGCACTTCCCTCGGGACAGGGGGCACAGATACGCAGTATTTT.

This clonotype showed up many times. The chain carries TRBV20-1 and TRBJ1-4; D remains ambiguous. CDR1 DFQATT and CDR2 SNEGSKA come from the germline V gene (reference sequence). This CDR3 has 12 amino acids. The V and J ends lost 3 bases and 5 bases respectively, with 7 bases between them. The CDR3 region is CSASRLNEKLFF. DNA of the CDR3: TGCAGTGCTAGCAGGCTCAATGAAAAACTGTTTTTT.

The chain combines TRBV20-1 with TRBJ2-6; 11 nucleotides agree with TRBD1. Germline CDR1 DFQATT, CDR2 SNEGSKA (reference sequence). The CDR3 is 17 amino acids. Germline trimming cut 1 base from V and 3 bases from J; bases unmatched to any gene: 5. The CDR3 nucleotides read TGCAGTGCTAGAGTCCGGACAGGGGGCGATGGGGCCAACGTCCTGACTTTC. Translated, it gives CSARVRTGGDGANVLTF.

This chain links TRBV7-6 with TRBJ1-1; D gene uncertain. Germline CDR1 reads SGHVS; CDR2 reads FNYEAQ. Trimming shortened V by 8 bases and J by 5 bases, and 12 bases separated the two germline ends. The CDR3 runs 12 residues. CDR3: CASGYGGTEAFF. The CDR3 bases are TGTGCCAGCGGCTATGGTGGGACTGAAGCTTTCTTT. Together with reference TRBV7-6 and TRBJ1-1, the CDR3 gives the full variable domain: GAGVSQSPRYKVTKRGQDVALRCDPISGHVSLYWYRQALGQGPEFLTYFNYEAQQDKSGLPNDRFSAERPEGSISTLTIQRTEQRDSAMYRCASGYGGTEAFFGQGTRLTVV.

Concerning this clonotype itself: Sequence at one end of the junction differs from germline and may be a read error. This chain joins TRBV2 and TRBJ2-5, with D possibly matching TRBD2 (5 bases). The CDR3 extends over 12 amino acids. Germline loops: CDR1 SNHLY, CDR2 FYNNEI. The CDR3 nucleotides read TGTGCCGGCAGTGCTAGCACGGAGACCCAGTACTTC. Protein product: CAGSASTETQYF.

This chain joins TRBV20-1 and TRBJ1-2, with 10 bases matching TRBD1. Germline V gene sequence: CDR1 DFQATT, CDR2 SNEGSKA (reference sequence). J was trimmed by 7 bases and V by 6 bases; bases with no gene match: 8. This CDR3 contains 13 residues. CDR3 nucleotide sequence: TGCAGTGCCCCCGGGACAGGGGTTATTGGCTACACCTTC. Its translation is CSAPGTGVIGYTF.

The chain uses TRBV7-2 and TRBJ1-2; D unclear. V was pared by 5 bases and J by 0 bases, with 13 bases between. Germline V lookup: CDR1 SGHTA, CDR2 FQGNSA. The CDR3 extends over 15 amino acids. DNA of the CDR3: TGTGCCAGCAGCCTTACTGGATTTGCTAACTATGGCTACACCTTC. It encodes CASSLTGFANYGYTF.

The chain couples TRBV7-9 to TRBJ2-7, with 9 bases lining up with TRBD2. The germline V gene has CDR1 SEHNR and CDR2 FQNEAQ (reference sequence). This CDR3 has 13 amino acids. V lost 4 bases and J lost 6; bases outside the gene matches: 4. Written as DNA, the CDR3 is TGTGCCAGCAGCTGGGGACTAGCCGGCGAGCAGTACTTC. Translated, it gives CASSWGLAGEQYF.

The table lists this clonotype with a few counts. The V gene is TRBV7-2, the J gene TRBJ1-2; the D gene is possibly TRBD1 (5 bases). The CDR3 extends over 15 amino acids. V was pared by 4 bases and J by 6 bases, with 18 bases between. Germline lookup yields CDR1 SGHTA and CDR2 FQGNSA. CDR3 bases: TGTGCCAGCAGCTCCTATGGGGGTCTTGACCATGGCTACACCTTC. It yields the protein CASSSYGGLDHGYTF.

This clonotype was seen more than once but under ten times. The V and J genes are TRBV29-1 and TRBJ1-1; weak D call: TRBD1 (6 bases). The V end was cut by 8 bases, the J end by 5 bases, with 18 bases between. The CDR3 runs to 13 residues. Per the germline V gene, CDR1 is SQVTM and CDR2 is ANQGSEA. The CDR3 reads CSIRGGLSTEAFF. CDR3 coding DNA: TGCAGCATAAGAGGGGGTTTGAGTACTGAAGCTTTCTTT.

This clonotype was seen only a few times. This chain joins TRBV7-8 and TRBJ2-5, with D perhaps TRBD1 (5 bases). Trimming took off 9 bases at V and 1 base at J, with 6 bases between the two ends. In germline, CDR1 is SGHVS, CDR2 FQNEAQ. This CDR3 is built from 11 residues. The DNA of the CDR3 is TGTGCCAGTCAGGGCCAAGAGACCCAGTACTTC. It codes for CASQGQETQYF. The full variable domain, rest sourced from reference TRBV7-8 and TRBJ2-5, is GAGVSQSPRYKVAKRGQDVALRCDPISGHVSLFWYQQALGQGPEFLTYFQNEAQLDKSGLPSDRFFAERPEGSVSTLKIQRTQQEDSAVYLCASQGQETQYFGPGTRLLVL.